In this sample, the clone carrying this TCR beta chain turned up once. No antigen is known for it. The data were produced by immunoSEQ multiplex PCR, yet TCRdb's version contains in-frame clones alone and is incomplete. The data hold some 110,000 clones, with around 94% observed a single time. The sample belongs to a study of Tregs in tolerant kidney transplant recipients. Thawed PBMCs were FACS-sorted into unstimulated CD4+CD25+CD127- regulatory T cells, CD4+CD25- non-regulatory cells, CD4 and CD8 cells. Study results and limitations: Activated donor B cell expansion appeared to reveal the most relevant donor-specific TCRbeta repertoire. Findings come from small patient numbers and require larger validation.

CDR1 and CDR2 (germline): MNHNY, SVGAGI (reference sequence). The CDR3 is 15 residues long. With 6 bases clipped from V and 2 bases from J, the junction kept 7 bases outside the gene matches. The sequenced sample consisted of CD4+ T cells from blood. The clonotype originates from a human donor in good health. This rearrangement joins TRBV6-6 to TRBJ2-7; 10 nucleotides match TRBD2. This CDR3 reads CASRASGRAPYEQYF. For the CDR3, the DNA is TGTGCCAGCAGAGCAAGCGGGAGGGCCCCCTACGAGCAGTACTTC.